This TCR beta chain was obtained from a study of blood T cell repertoires in COVID-19. This table comes from immunoSEQ multiplex PCR, and its TCRdb copy is limited to in-frame clones, with some not included. Here the sample spans almost 250,000 clones, around nine tenths being singletons. Germline loops: CDR1 SGHVS, CDR2 FQNEAQ. Losses at the gene ends were 1 base for V and 8 bases for J; bases not matched to a gene: 12. The CDR3 totals 16 residues. This TCR was recovered from a woman between 25 and 40 years old who had recovered from COVID-19. The chain joins TRBV7-8 to TRBJ2-7, with 9 nucleotides matching TRBD2. The sequencing sample was made of PBMCs or T cells enriched from blood (not recorded which). CDR3 coding DNA: TGTGCCAGCAGCTTAGGGTTTCGCGGGAGGGCCTTGCAGCAGTACTTC. Protein: CASSLGFRGRALQQYF.